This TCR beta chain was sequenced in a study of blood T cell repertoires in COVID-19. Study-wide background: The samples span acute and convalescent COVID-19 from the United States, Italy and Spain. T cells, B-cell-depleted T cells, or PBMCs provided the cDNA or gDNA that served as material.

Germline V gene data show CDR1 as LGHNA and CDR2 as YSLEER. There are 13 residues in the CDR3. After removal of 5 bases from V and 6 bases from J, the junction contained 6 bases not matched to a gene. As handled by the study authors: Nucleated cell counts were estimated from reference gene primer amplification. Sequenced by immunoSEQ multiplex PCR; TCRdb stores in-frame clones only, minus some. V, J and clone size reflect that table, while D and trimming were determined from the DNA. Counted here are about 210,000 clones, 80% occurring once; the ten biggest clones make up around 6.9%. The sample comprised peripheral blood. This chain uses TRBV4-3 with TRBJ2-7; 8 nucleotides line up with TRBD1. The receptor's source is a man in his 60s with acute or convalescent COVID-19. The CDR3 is CASSFTGGTEQYF. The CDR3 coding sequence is TGCGCCAGCAGCTTTACAGGGGGGACCGAGCAGTACTTC.